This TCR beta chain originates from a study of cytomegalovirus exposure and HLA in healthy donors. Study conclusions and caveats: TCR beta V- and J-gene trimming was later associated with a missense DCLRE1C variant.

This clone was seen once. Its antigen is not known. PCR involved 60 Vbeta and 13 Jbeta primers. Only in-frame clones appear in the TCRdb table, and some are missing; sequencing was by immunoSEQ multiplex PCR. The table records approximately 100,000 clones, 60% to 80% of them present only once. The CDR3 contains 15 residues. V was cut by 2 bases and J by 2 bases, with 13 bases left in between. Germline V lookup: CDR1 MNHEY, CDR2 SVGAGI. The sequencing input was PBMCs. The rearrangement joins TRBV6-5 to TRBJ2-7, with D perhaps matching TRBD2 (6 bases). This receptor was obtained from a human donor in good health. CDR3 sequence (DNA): TGTGCCAGCAGTTACCGCGGGGCCAACCCCTACGAGCAGTACTTC. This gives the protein CASSYRGANPYEQYF.